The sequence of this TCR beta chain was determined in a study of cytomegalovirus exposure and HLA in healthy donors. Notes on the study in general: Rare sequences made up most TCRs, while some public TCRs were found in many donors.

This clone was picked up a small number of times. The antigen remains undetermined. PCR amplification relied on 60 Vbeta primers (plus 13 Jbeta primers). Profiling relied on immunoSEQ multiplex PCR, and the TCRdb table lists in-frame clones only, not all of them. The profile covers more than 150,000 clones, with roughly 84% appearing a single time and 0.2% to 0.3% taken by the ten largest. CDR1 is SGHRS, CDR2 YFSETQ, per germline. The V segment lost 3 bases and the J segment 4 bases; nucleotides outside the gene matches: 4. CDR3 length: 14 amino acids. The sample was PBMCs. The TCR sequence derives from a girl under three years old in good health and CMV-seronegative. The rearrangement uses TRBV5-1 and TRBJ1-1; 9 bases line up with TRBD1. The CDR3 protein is CASSSYRGRTEAFF. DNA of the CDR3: TGCGCCAGCAGCTCATACAGGGGGCGCACTGAAGCTTTCTTT.